These T cell receptor beta chains were read from a single sample in a study of CD8 T cells in ankylosing spondylitis. Using its own MiXCR run on the 5' RACE reads, TCRdb lists one record per CDR3 protein. The sample lists 200,000 to 300,000 distinct CDR3 sequences, 7.5% to 9.5% occurring once. The sequenced material came from blood, either unsorted or a sorted T cell fraction (not recorded which). The origin of the receptors is a female donor with ankylosing spondylitis or in good health (not recorded which). Both conserved end residues are part of each CDR3. The D gene is left open where the match is weak. Size is stated for part of the rows, as once, few or many counts, or as a class when the clone is expanded.

v_call,clone_size,j_call,d_call,cdr3_aa,cdr3_nt
TRBV11-1,NA,TRBJ1-4,NA,CASSLGPPLGPFNEKLFF,TGTGCCAGCAGCTTAGGCCCTCCATTAGGTCCGTTTAATGAAAAACTGTTTTTT
TRBV7-6,NA,TRBJ2-6,TRBD2,CASSRTSGGANVLTF,TGTGCCAGCAGCCGGACTAGTGGTGGGGCCAACGTCCTGACTTTC
TRBV7-2,many,TRBJ1-2,TRBD1,CASSLVAGGYGYTF,TGTGCCAGCAGCTTAGTGGCAGGGGGATATGGCTACACCTTC
TRBV28,NA,TRBJ2-1,NA,CASSTPESRQFF,TGTGCCAGCAGTACCCCTGAGTCTAGACAGTTCTTC
TRBV14,many,TRBJ2-7,TRBD2,CASSLPGQGGERSSYEQYF,TGTGCCAGCAGCCTCCCGGGCCAGGGAGGGGAAAGGAGCTCCTACGAGCAGTACTTC
TRBV5-1,NA,TRBJ2-7,NA,CASSLGLTAASRDKLYEQYF,TGCGCCAGCAGCTTGGGACTAACAGCGGCGAGTCGGGACAAATTATACGAGCAGTACTTC
TRBV18,NA,TRBJ2-7,TRBD2,CASSPGEGGYHEQYF,TGTGCCAGCTCACCGGGAGAGGGAGGGTACCACGAGCAGTACTTC
TRBV6-6,many,TRBJ1-1,NA,CASSQPPGVTNTEAFF,TGTGCCAGCAGTCAACCCCCGGGGGTGACGAACACTGAAGCTTTCTTT
TRBV11-1,many,TRBJ2-1,NA,CASSLSLSGNEQFF,TGTGCCAGCAGCTTATCTCTCAGCGGCAATGAGCAGTTCTTC
TRBV6-1,many,TRBJ2-2,NA,CASRAIQGGGELFF,TGTGCCAGCAGGGCCATCCAGGGGGGCGGGGAGCTATTTTTT
TRBV6-1,many,TRBJ2-4,NA,CASSTTRLGENIQYF,TGTGCCAGCAGTACCACCCGACTAGGAGAAAACATTCAGTACTTC
TRBV9,many,TRBJ1-6,NA,CASSGQPKGNSPLHF,TGTGCCAGCAGCGGACAGCCTAAGGGCAATTCACCCCTCCACTTT
TRBV4-2,NA,TRBJ2-7,TRBD1,CASSPGRDRVYEQYF,TGTGCCAGCAGCCCTGGCCGGGACAGGGTCTACGAGCAGTACTTC
TRBV6-1,many,TRBJ2-2,TRBD1,CASSNDRAWTGELFF,TGTGCCAGCAGTAATGACAGGGCATGGACCGGGGAGCTGTTTTTT
TRBV5-1,many,TRBJ1-4,NA,CASSLVPNEKLFF,TGCGCCAGCAGCTTGGTCCCTAATGAAAAACTGTTTTTT
TRBV20-1,few,TRBJ1-5,TRBD1,CSARDLQGLNQPQHF,TGCAGTGCTAGAGACCTACAGGGGCTCAATCAGCCCCAGCATTTT
TRBV12-5,few,TRBJ2-3,NA,CASGPHADTQYF,TGTGCTAGTGGTCCACATGCAGATACGCAGTATTTT
TRBV6-1,many,TRBJ2-3,NA,CASRASSTDTQYF,TGTGCCAGCAGGGCGAGTAGCACAGATACGCAGTATTTT
TRBV28,many,TRBJ2-3,NA,CASSGSGEGADTQYF,TGTGCCAGCAGTGGCAGCGGTGAGGGAGCAGATACGCAGTATTTT
TRBV20-1,NA,TRBJ1-2,NA,CSARDLHRVDGYTF,TGCAGTGCTAGAGATCTTCACAGGGTAGATGGCTACACCTTC
TRBV10-3,many,TRBJ1-3,TRBD1,CAIRGQEFGNTIYF,TGTGCCATCAGGGGACAGGAATTTGGAAACACCATATATTTT
TRBV15,many,TRBJ2-7,NA,CATSRDGAYEQYF,TGTGCCACCAGCAGAGACGGCGCGTACGAGCAGTACTTC
TRBV5-1,few,TRBJ1-4,NA,CASSLGNSDEKLFF,TGCGCCAGCAGCTTGGGGAATTCAGATGAAAAACTGTTTTTT
TRBV28,many,TRBJ2-7,NA,CASSTPGGGGSSYEQYF,TGTGCCAGCAGTACCCCGGGCGGAGGGGGCTCATCCTACGAGCAGTACTTC
TRBV20-1,many,TRBJ2-4,TRBD1,CSAPGTGSLAKNIQYF,TGCAGTGCGCCCGGGACAGGTAGCCTAGCCAAAAACATTCAGTACTTC
TRBV2,few,TRBJ2-1,NA,CASTKQSGGEQFF,TGTGCCAGCACCAAACAATCCGGTGGTGAGCAGTTCTTC
TRBV4-3,many,TRBJ1-5,NA,CASSRQAGYSNQPQHF,TGCGCCAGCAGCCGTCAGGCAGGGTATAGCAATCAGCCCCAGCATTTT
TRBV11-2,few,TRBJ2-1,NA,CASSFAYSSYNEQFF,TGTGCCAGCAGCTTTGCTTACAGTTCCTACAATGAGCAGTTCTTC
TRBV20-1,many,TRBJ2-5,TRBD1,CSASHVRGTETQYF,TGCAGTGCTAGTCATGTCAGGGGGACGGAGACCCAGTACTTC
TRBV11-2,NA,TRBJ2-3,NA,CASSLLRTPSTDTQYF,TGTGCCAGCAGCCTACTGAGGACTCCTAGCACAGATACGCAGTATTTT
TRBV6-2/TRBV6-3,few,TRBJ2-3,TRBD2,CASRIAGLTDTQYF,TGTGCCAGCAGGATAGCGGGACTCACAGATACGCAGTATTTT
TRBV7-9,many,TRBJ2-7,TRBD2,CASSSGTSGYEQYF,TGTGCCAGCAGCTCCGGGACTAGCGGATACGAGCAGTACTTC
TRBV10-3,many,TRBJ2-3,NA,CAISRGQEGRGTDTQYF,TGTGCCATCTCTCGGGGTCAGGAGGGCCGTGGGACAGATACGCAGTATTTT
TRBV7-2,NA,TRBJ2-5,TRBD1,CASSRRGSDRGLETQYF,TGTGCCAGCAGCCGACGGGGGAGCGACAGGGGTTTAGAGACCCAGTACTTC
TRBV7-2,many,TRBJ1-5,NA,CASSLALLREQPQHF,TGTGCCAGCAGCTTGGCCCTCCTTAGGGAACAGCCCCAGCATTTT
TRBV20-1,many,TRBJ1-4,TRBD1,CSARRSGTGLVNEKLFF,TGCAGTGCTAGGAGATCCGGGACAGGGCTGGTAAATGAAAAACTGTTTTTT
TRBV10-3,many,TRBJ2-1,NA,CAISESKGEEQFF,TGTGCCATCAGTGAGTCGAAGGGGGAAGAGCAGTTCTTC
TRBV4-3,many,TRBJ2-7,NA,CASSQVQGSYEQYF,TGCGCCAGCAGCCAAGTACAGGGCTCCTACGAGCAGTACTTC
TRBV7-6,many,TRBJ2-3,NA,CASSLLVDSTDTQYF,TGTGCCAGCAGCCTACTTGTCGACAGCACAGATACGCAGTATTTT
TRBV3-1,many,TRBJ2-5,NA,CASSLRQTLQETQYF,TGTGCCAGCAGCCTTCGACAGACACTACAAGAGACCCAGTACTTC
TRBV20-1,many,TRBJ2-3,TRBD2,CSASEREVGSTDTQYF,TGCAGTGCTAGCGAGCGGGAGGTTGGTTCCACAGATACGCAGTATTTT
TRBV29-1,many,TRBJ2-7,NA,CSVVGGPSSYEQYF,TGCAGCGTTGTAGGCGGGCCGAGCTCCTACGAGCAGTACTTC
TRBV5-1,NA,TRBJ2-7,TRBD2,CASSPGLAGLGEQYF,TGCGCCAGCAGCCCCGGACTAGCGGGACTCGGCGAGCAGTACTTC
TRBV7-2,many,TRBJ1-2,NA,CASSLAGGKANYGYTF,TGTGCCAGCAGCTTAGCCGGAGGGAAAGCGAACTATGGCTACACCTTC
TRBV7-2,NA,TRBJ1-2,NA,CASSEQGDYGYTF,TGTGCCAGCAGCGAACAGGGAGACTATGGCTACACCTTC
TRBV5-1,many,TRBJ2-6,TRBD1,CASSTGQTFSGANVLTF,TGCGCCAGCAGCACGGGACAGACTTTCTCTGGGGCCAACGTCCTGACTTTC
TRBV3-1,many,TRBJ2-1,NA,CASSQVIAANTYNEQFF,TGTGCCAGCAGCCAAGTAATAGCGGCAAATACCTACAATGAGCAGTTCTTC
TRBV12-3/TRBV12-4,few,TRBJ2-7,NA,CTSSFIPRASYEQYF,TGTACCAGCAGTTTCATTCCGCGCGCGTCCTACGAGCAGTACTTC
TRBV6-2/TRBV6-3,NA,TRBJ1-1,NA,CASRGSGRGSEAFF,TGTGCCAGCAGGGGGTCGGGACGGGGAAGTGAAGCTTTCTTT
TRBV2,many,TRBJ1-1,NA,CASSVTPQGMNTEAFF,TGTGCCAGCAGTGTCACCCCACAGGGCATGAACACTGAAGCTTTCTTT